This T cell receptor beta chain is from a study of T cells in Graves' hyperthyroidism and ophthalmopathy. These patients, aged 18 to 65, had recently diagnosed hyperthyroidism lasting under 2 months. Points on this clonotype: Its cognate antigen is unknown.

RNA transcripts yielded amplified TCR beta CDR3 regions. In the first-round RT-PCR of the TCR CDR3, the HTBI primer set was used. TCRdb itself ran the multiplex PCR reads through MiXCR, one entry per CDR3 protein. The sample gives 350,000 to 400,000 distinct CDR3 sequences, 14% to 15% of which show up once; around a third is in the top ten. Findings and caveats of the study: Researchers found most expanded thyroid clonotypes above 0.001 in blood as well. Ophthalmopathy, which appeared later, was predicted by the model a median 6.5 months before onset.

This CDR3 comprises 15 residues. Germline V gives CDR1 MNHNS, CDR2 SASEGT. Germline trimming cut 6 bases from V and 2 bases from J; bases unmatched to any gene: 7. The rearrangement links TRBV6-1 to TRBJ2-1; 7 bases are shared with TRBD2. The clonotype was recovered from a woman in her twenties or thirties with Graves' hyperthyroidism. Sequenced input: blood. CDR3 sequence: CASSRGLTAYNEQFF. The CDR3 DNA follows: TGTGCCAGCAGCCGGGGACTAACGGCCTACAATGAGCAGTTCTTC.